The clone carrying this T cell receptor (beta chain) appeared once. Antigen unknown. A much larger clone differs by one base, so this may be a read error. The sample comes from a study of glioma-infiltrating T cells. Study-level information: Samples included WHO grade II oligodendrogliomas or astrocytomas and initial-diagnosis grade IV glioblastomas.

Study observations and caveats: Tissue-blood divergence was below expectation in non-neoplastic patients, above in gliomas.

Using RNA template, CDR3s of TCR alpha and beta were amplified with iRepertoire arm-PCR. TCRdb ran MiXCR on the multiplex PCR reads and lists one entry per CDR3 protein. The profile shows a few hundred thousand distinct CDR3 sequences, roughly two fifths of them singletons. Germline V gene sequence: CDR1 MDHEN, CDR2 SYDVKM. The CDR3 extends over 15 amino acids. The clonotype was recovered from a human donor with low-grade glioma or glioblastoma, undergoing nonglioma brain surgery, or in good health (not recorded which). V is TRBV28 and J is TRBJ2-7; D may be TRBD1 (6 bases). The source material was glioma tissue, nonneoplastic brain tissue, or PBMCs (not recorded which). The CDR3 coding sequence is TGTGTCAGCTTCCCAGGGGCGACTCCAACCTACGAGCAGTACTTC. Its protein is CVSFPGATPTYEQYF.